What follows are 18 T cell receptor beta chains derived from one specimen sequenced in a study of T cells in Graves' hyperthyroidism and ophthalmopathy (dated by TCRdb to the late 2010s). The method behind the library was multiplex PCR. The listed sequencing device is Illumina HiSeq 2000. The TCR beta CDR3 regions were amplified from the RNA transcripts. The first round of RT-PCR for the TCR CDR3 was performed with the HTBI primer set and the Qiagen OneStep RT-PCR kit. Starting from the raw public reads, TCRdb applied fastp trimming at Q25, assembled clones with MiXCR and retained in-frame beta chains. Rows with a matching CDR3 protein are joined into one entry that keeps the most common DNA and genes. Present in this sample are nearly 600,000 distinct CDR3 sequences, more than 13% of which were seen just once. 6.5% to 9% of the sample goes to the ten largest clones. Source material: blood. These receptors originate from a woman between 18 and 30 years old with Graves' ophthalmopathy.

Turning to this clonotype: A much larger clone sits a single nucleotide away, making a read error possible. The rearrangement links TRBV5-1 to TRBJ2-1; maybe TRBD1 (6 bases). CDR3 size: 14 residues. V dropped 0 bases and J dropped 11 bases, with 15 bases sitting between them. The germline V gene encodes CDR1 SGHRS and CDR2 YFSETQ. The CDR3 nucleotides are TGCGCCAGCAGCTTGGGGACAGAGGCGAATAAGCAGTTCTTC. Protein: CASSLGTEANKQFF.

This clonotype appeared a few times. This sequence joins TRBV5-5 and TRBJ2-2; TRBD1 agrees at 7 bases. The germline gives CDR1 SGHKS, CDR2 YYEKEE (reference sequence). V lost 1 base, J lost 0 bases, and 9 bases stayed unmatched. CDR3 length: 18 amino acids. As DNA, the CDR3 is TGTGCCAGCAGCTTGTCCCGGCGACAGGGTCCGAACACCGGGGAGCTGTTTTTT. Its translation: CASSLSRRQGPNTGELFF.

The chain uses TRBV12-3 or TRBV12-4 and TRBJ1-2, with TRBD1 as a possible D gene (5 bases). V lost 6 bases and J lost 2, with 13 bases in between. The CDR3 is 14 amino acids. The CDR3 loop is CASRRGEGNYGYTF. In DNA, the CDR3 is TGTGCCAGCAGGCGGGGGGAAGGAAACTATGGCTACACCTTC.

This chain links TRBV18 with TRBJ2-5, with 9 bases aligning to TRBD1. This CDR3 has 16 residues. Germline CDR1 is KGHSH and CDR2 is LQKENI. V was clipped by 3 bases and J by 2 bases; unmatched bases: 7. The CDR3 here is CASSPQRGQGQETQYF. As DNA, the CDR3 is TGTGCCAGCTCACCGCAAAGAGGACAGGGGCAAGAGACCCAGTACTTC.

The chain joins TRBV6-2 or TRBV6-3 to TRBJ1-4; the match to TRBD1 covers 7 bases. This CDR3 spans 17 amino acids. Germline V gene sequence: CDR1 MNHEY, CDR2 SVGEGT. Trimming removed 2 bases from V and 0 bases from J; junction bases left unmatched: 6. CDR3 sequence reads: CASSYTPTGATNEKLFF. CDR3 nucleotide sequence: TGTGCCAGCAGTTACACCCCAACAGGGGCAACTAATGAAAAACTGTTTTTT.

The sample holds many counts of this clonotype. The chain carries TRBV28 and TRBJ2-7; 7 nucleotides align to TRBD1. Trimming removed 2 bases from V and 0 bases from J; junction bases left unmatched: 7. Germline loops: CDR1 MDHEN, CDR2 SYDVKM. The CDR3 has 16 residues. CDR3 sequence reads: CASSLDHRGSSYEQYF. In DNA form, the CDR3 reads TGTGCCAGCAGTTTAGACCACAGGGGCTCCTCCTACGAGCAGTACTTC. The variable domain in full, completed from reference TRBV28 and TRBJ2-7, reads DVKVTQSSRYLVKRTGEKVFLECVQDMDHENMFWYRQDPGLGLRLIYFSYDVKMKEKGDIPEGYSVSREKKERFSLILESASTNQTSMYLCASSLDHRGSSYEQYFGPGTRLTVT.

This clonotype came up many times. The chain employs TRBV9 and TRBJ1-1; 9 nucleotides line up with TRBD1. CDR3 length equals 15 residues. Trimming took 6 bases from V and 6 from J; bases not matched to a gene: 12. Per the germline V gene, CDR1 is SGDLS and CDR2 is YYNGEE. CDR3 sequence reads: CASNPGGTGLPEAFF. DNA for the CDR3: TGTGCCAGCAACCCCGGGGGGACAGGGCTACCTGAAGCTTTCTTT.

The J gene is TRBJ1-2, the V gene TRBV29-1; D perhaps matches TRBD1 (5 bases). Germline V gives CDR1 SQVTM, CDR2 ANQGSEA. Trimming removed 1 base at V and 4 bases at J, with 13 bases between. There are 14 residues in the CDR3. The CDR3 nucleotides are TGCAGCGTTGAAGGGGGGGAGGGACCCTATGGCTACACCTTC. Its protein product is CSVEGGEGPYGYTF.

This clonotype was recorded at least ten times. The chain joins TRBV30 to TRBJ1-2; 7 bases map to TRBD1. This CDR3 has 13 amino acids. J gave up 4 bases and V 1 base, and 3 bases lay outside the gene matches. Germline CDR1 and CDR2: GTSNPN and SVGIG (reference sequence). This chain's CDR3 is CAWSEGAGYGYTF. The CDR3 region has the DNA TGTGCCTGGAGTGAGGGGGCTGGCTATGGCTACACCTTC.

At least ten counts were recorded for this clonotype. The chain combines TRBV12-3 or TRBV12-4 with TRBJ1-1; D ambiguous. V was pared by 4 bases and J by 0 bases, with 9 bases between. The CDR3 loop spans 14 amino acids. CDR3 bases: TGTGCCAGCAGTTATAGTGAGGTGAACACTGAAGCTTTCTTT. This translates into CASSYSEVNTEAFF.

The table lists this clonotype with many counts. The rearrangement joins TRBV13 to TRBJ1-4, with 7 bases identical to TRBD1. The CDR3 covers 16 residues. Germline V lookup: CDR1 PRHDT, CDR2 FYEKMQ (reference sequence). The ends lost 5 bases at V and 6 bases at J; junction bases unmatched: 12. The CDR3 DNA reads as TGTGCCAGCAGCGACCGGGACAGAGGCCGCGATGAAAAACTGTTTTTT. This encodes CASSDRDRGRDEKLFF.

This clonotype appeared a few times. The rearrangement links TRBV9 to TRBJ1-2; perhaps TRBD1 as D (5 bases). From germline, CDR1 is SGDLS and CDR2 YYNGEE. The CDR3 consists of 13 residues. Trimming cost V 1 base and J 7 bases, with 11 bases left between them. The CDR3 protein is CASSVPGWGGYTF. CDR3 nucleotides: TGTGCCAGCAGCGTACCAGGGTGGGGTGGCTACACCTTC. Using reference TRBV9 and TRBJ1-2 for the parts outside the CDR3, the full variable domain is DSGVTQTPKHLITATGQRVTLRCSPRSGDLSVYWYQQSLDQGLQFLIQYYNGEERAKGNILERFSAQQFPDLHSELNLSSLELGDSALYFCASSVPGWGGYTFGSGTRLTVV.

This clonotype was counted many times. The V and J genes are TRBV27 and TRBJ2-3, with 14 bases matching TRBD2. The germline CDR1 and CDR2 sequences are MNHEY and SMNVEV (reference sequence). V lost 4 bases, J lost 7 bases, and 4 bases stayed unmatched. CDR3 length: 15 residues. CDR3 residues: CASSSGTSGRNTQYF. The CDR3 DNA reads TGTGCCAGCAGTTCCGGGACTAGCGGGAGAAATACGCAGTATTTT.

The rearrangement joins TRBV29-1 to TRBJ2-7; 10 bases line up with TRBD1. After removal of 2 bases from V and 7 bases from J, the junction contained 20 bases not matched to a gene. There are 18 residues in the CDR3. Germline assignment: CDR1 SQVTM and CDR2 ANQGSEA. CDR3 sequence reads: CSVERQGASKNLLGEQYF. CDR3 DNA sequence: TGCAGCGTTGAACGACAGGGGGCCTCGAAAAACCTACTTGGTGAGCAGTACTTC.

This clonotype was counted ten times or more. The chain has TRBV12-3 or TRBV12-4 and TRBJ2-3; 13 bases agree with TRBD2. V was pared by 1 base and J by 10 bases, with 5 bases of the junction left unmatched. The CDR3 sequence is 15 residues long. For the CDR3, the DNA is TGTGCCAGCAGTTTAGGGCGGACTAGCGGGAGCCCGCAGTATTTT. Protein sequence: CASSLGRTSGSPQYF.

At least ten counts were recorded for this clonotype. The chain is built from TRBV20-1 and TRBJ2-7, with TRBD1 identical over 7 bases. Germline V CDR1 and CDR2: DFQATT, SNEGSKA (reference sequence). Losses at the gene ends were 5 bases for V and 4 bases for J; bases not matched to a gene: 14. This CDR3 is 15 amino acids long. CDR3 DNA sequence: TGCAGTGCTCATAAGACAGGGAGTTTTAGGTACGAGCAGTACTTC. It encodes CSAHKTGSFRYEQYF.

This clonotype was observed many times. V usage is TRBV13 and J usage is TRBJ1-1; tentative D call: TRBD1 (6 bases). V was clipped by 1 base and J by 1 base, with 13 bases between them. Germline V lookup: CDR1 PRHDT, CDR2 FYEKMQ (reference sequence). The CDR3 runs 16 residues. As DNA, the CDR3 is TGTGCCAGCAGCTTAGAGGGTCTACAGGGGAACACTGAAGCTTTCTTT. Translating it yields CASSLEGLQGNTEAFF.

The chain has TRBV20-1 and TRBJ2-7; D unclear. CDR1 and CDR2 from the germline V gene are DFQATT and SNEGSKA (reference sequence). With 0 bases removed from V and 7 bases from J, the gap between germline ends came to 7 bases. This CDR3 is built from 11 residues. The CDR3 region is CSARDSPEQYF. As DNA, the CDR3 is TGCAGTGCTAGAGATTCGCCAGAGCAGTACTTC.